The 12 T cell receptor beta chains presented below share a single source sample, sequenced in a study of blood T cell repertoires in COVID-19. TCRdb keeps only in-frame clones here, not all; method: immunoSEQ multiplex PCR. The profile covers about 240,000 clones, with 75% to 90% appearing a single time and around 7.8% taken by the ten largest. Sample: peripheral blood. The receptor set was obtained from a man in his sixties who had recovered from COVID-19.

The chain has TRBV5-6 and TRBJ2-2, with 13 bases fitting TRBD2. V shed 4 bases and J 4 bases; nucleotides not matched to a gene: 1. Germline V gene sequence: CDR1 SGHDT, CDR2 YYEEEE. CDR3 length: 15 amino acids. CDR3 sequence: CASSRLAGGTGELFF. Written as DNA, the CDR3 is TGTGCCAGCAGCAGACTAGCGGGGGGCACCGGGGAGCTGTTTTTT.

This sequence joins TRBV3-1 (or the pseudogene TRBV3-2) and TRBJ2-6; 7 positions agree with TRBD1. This CDR3 has 15 residues. V lost 3 bases and J lost 2; bases outside the gene matches: 1. CDR1 and CDR2 (germline): LGHDT, YNNKEL (reference sequence). The CDR3 sequence: CASSHDRAGANVLTF. In DNA, the CDR3 is TGTGCCAGCAGCCATGACAGGGCTGGGGCCAACGTCCTGACTTTC.

The chain carries TRBV18 and TRBJ2-6, with TRBD1 identical over 10 bases. The length of the CDR3 is 18 residues. Germline trimming cut 6 bases from V and 0 bases from J; bases unmatched to any gene: 8. Germline CDR1 KGHSH, CDR2 LQKENI. The CDR3 here is CASSLDGTGASGANVLTF. Written as DNA, the CDR3 is TGTGCCAGCTCTCTCGACGGGACAGGGGCCTCTGGGGCCAACGTCCTGACTTTC.

This chain joins TRBV4-2 and TRBJ1-1; D remains unclear. Germline-derived CDR1 and CDR2 are LGHNA and YNFKEQ. This CDR3 is built from 14 residues. The germline V and J ends were trimmed by 0 bases and 9 bases, with 14 bases remaining between them. The CDR3 loop reads CASSQDLVRSQAFF. The CDR3 DNA follows: TGTGCCAGCAGCCAAGACCTAGTTAGGTCGCAAGCTTTCTTT.

This sequence joins TRBV3-1 (or the pseudogene TRBV3-2) and TRBJ2-3; 7 nucleotides agree with TRBD2. Unmatched junction bases numbered 7, after V lost 3 bases and J lost 4 bases. Germline CDR1 reads LGHDT; CDR2 reads YNNKEL (reference sequence). The CDR3 runs to 15 residues. Here the CDR3 DNA reads TGTGCCAGCAGCCAGAGCGGGGCCCTCTCAGATACGCAGTATTTT. Its protein product is CASSQSGALSDTQYF.

In regard to this clone: The sample has other DNA sequences that encode this CDR3 too. The J gene is TRBJ1-6, the V gene TRBV18; 9 nucleotides align to TRBD1. Germline CDR1 and CDR2: KGHSH and LQKENI. V was pared by 6 bases and J by 7 bases, with 7 bases of the junction left unmatched. This CDR3 is 15 amino acids long. CDR3 DNA: TGTGCCAGCTCCCCCCCCGACAGGGGGAATTCACCCCTCCACTTT. Translation gives CASSPPDRGNSPLHF. Variable domain in full (rest from reference TRBV18 and TRBJ1-6): NAGVMQNPRHLVRRRGQEARLRCSPMKGHSHVYWYRQLPEEGLKFMVYLQKENIIDESGMPKERFSAEFPKEGPSILRIQQVVRGDSAAYFCASSPPDRGNSPLHFGNGTRLTVT.

This clone is a singleton in its sample. The J gene is TRBJ2-3, the V gene TRBV3-1 (or the pseudogene TRBV3-2), with D maybe TRBD2 (5 bases). This CDR3 comprises 15 residues. Germline V gene sequence: CDR1 LGHDT, CDR2 YNNKEL (reference sequence). The V and J ends lost 3 bases and 3 bases respectively, with 13 bases between them. The CDR3 reads CASSQYASLTDTQYF. The CDR3 region has the DNA TGTGCCAGCAGCCAGTACGCTAGCCTAACAGATACGCAGTATTTT.

A single count supports this clone. Here the CDR3 DNA reads TGCGCCAGCAGCTTGGCACCTCCTAATACAGGGAAAGGAAACACCATATATTTT. As protein: CASSLAPPNTGKGNTIYF. The chain couples TRBV5-1 to TRBJ1-3, with D possibly TRBD1 on 6 matching bases. This CDR3 comprises 18 residues. The V gene lost 0 bases and the J gene lost 4 bases, with 20 bases spanning the gap. CDR1 is SGHRS and CDR2 is YFSETQ in the germline V gene.

The gene calls are TRBV9 and TRBJ2-6; possible D gene TRBD1, 5 bases. The length of the CDR3 is 17 residues. V shed 3 bases and J shed 0 bases, with 13 bases lying between them. Germline values: CDR1 SGDLS, CDR2 YYNGEE. Written as DNA, the CDR3 is TGTGCCAGCAGCGAGCTCGACAGAAGCTCTGGGGCCAACGTCCTGACTTTC. Its translation: CASSELDRSSGANVLTF.

The V gene is TRBV11-2, the J gene TRBJ1-2, with D maybe TRBD1 (5 bases). V lost 4 bases to trimming and J lost 2 bases, with 17 bases between them. Germline V gives CDR1 SGHAT, CDR2 FQNNGV. The CDR3 has 16 residues. The CDR3 region is CASSSISRVGNYGYTF. As DNA, the CDR3 is TGTGCCAGCAGCTCCATCAGCAGGGTCGGCAACTATGGCTACACCTTC.

In DNA form, the CDR3 reads TGTGCCACCAGCAGAGATTTCGGGGACAGACTCTATAGCAATCAGCCCCAGCATTTT. This sequence encodes CATSRDFGDRLYSNQPQHF. V gene TRBV15 combines with J gene TRBJ1-5; 7 bases map to TRBD1. Germline V gene sequence: CDR1 LNHNV, CDR2 YYDKDF (reference sequence). J lost 0 bases, V lost 0 bases, and 11 bases had no gene match. CDR3 size: 19 residues.

The rearrangement links TRBV27 to TRBJ1-6, with a possible D match to TRBD1 (5 bases). The germline V gene encodes CDR1 MNHEY and CDR2 SMNVEV (reference sequence). This CDR3 has 16 residues. The V end was cut by 3 bases, the J end by 9 bases, with 18 bases between. This chain's CDR3 is CASSLGRRGWGSPLHF. The CDR3 DNA reads as TGTGCCAGCAGTTTGGGCAGGAGGGGCTGGGGTTCACCCCTCCACTTT.